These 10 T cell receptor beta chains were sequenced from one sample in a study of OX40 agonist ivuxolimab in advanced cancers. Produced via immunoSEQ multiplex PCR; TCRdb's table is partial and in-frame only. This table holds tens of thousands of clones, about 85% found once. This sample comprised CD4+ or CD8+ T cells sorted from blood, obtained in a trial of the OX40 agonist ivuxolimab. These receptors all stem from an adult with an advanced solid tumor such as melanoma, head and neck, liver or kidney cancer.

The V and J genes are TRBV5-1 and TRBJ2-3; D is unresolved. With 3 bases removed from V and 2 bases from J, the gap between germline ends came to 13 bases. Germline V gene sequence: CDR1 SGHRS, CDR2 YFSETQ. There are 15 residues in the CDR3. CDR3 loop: CASSWSIGDTDTQYF. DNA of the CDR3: TGCGCCAGCAGCTGGAGTATCGGCGACACAGATACGCAGTATTTT. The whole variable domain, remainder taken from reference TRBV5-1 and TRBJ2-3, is KAGVTQTPRYLIKTRGQQVTLSCSPISGHRSVSWYQQTPGQGLQFLFEYFSETQRNKGNFPGRFSGRQFSNSRSEMNVSTLELGDSALYLCASSWSIGDTDTQYFGPGTRLTVL.

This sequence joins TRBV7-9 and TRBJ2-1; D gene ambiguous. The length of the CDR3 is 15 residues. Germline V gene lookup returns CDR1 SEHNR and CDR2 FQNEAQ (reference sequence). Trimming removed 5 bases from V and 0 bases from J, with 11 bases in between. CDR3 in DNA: TGTGCCAGCAGCCCTACAGCCCTCTCCTACAATGAGCAGTTCTTC. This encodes CASSPTALSYNEQFF.

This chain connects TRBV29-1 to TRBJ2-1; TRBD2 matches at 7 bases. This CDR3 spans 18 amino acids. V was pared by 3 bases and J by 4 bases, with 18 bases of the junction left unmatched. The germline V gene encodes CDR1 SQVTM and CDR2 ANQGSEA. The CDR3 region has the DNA TGCAGCGTTGATCGACCCCCCCGGGCAGGGAGGGTATACAATGAGCAGTTCTTC. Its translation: CSVDRPPRAGRVYNEQFF.

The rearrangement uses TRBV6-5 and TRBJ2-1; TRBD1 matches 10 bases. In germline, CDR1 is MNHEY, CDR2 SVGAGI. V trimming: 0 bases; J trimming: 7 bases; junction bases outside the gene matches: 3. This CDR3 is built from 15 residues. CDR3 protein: CASSYSGQGRNEQFF. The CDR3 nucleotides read TGTGCCAGCAGTTACTCGGGACAGGGGCGGAATGAGCAGTTCTTC.

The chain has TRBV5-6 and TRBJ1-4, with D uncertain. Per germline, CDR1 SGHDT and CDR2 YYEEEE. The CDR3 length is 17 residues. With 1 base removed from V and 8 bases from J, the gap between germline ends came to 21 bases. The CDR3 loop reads CASSLFRGLGPAEKLFF. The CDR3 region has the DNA TGTGCCAGCAGCTTGTTTCGAGGACTAGGACCCGCCGAAAAACTGTTTTTT.

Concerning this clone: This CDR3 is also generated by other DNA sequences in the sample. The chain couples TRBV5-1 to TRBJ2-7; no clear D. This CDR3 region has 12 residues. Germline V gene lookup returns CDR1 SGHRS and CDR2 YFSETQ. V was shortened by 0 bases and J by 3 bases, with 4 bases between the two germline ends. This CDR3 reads CASSLGGYEQYF. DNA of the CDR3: TGCGCCAGCAGCTTGGGAGGCTACGAGCAGTACTTC.

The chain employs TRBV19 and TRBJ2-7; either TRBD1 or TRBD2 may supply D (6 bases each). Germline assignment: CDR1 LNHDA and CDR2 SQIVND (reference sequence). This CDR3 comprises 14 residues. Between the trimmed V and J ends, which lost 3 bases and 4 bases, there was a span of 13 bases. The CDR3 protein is CASSIAGGFYEQYF. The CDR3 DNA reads TGTGCCAGTAGTATCGCCGGGGGCTTTTACGAGCAGTACTTC.

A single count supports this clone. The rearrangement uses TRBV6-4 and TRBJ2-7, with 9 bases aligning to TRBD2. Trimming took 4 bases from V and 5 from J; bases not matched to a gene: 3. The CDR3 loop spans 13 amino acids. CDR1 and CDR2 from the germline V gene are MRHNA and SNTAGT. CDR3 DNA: TGTGCCAGCAGTGGCGGGAGGGCCAACGAGCAGTACTTC. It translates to CASSGGRANEQYF.

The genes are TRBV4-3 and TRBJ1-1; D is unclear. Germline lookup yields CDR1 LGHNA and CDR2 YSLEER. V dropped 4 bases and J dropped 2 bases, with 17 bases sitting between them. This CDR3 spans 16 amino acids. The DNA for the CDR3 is TGCGCCAGCAGCCCTTCCGAGGGCAGTCTAAACACTGAAGCTTTCTTT. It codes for CASSPSEGSLNTEAFF.

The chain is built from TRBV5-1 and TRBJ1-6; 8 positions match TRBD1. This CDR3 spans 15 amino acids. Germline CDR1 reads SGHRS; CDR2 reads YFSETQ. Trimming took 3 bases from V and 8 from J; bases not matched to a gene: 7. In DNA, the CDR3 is TGCGCCAGCAGCTCCGGCGGACAGGGATATTCACCCCTCCACTTT. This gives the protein CASSSGGQGYSPLHF.